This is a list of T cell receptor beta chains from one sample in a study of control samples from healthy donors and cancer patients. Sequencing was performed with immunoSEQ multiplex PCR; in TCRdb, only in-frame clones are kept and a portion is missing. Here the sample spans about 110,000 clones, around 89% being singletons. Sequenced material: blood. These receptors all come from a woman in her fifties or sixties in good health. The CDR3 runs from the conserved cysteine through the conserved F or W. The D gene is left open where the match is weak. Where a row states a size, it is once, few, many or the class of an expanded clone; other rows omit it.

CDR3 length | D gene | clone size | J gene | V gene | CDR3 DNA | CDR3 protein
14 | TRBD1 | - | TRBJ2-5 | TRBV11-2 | TGTGCCAGCAGCTTAGTAGGGGGCGCGGAGACCCAGTACTTC | CASSLVGGAETQYF
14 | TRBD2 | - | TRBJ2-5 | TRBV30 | TGTGCCTGGAGTACTAGCGGGAGTGGGGAGACCCAGTACTTC | CAWSTSGSGETQYF
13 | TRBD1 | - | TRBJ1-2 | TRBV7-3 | TGTGCCAGCAGCCTGGGGGACAGAAACCCCTACACCTTC | CASSLGDRNPYTF
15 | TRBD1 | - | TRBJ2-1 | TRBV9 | TGTGCCAGCAGCACCGGGACAGCGAGAGACAATGAGCAGTTCTTC | CASSTGTARDNEQFF
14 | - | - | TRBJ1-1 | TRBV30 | TGTGCCTTGTGGTCTCGGACGGCGATCACTGAAGCTTTCTTT | CALWSRTAITEAFF
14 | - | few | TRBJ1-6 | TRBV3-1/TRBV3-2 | TGTGCCAGCAACCTACAGGGAAATAATTCACCCCTCCACTTT | CASNLQGNNSPLHF
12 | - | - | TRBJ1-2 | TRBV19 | TGTGCCAGTATCTCAGGGTTCGGCGGCTACACCTTC | CASISGFGGYTF
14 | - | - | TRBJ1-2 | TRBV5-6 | TGTGCCAGCAGCCCGTCGGGCGGGGTCTATGGCTACACCTTC | CASSPSGGVYGYTF
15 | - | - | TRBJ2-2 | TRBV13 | TGTGCCAGCAGCCTTTCCGATACTTTCACCGGGGAGCTGTTTTTT | CASSLSDTFTGELFF
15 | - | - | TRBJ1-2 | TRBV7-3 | TGTGCCAGCAGCCCTGCGACAGAACTTCGGCCCTTCTACACCTTC | CASSPATELRPFYTF